One and the same sample provided the 24 T cell receptor beta chains below, sequenced in a study of cytomegalovirus exposure and HLA in healthy donors. PCR employed 60 Vbeta and 13 Jbeta primers. Generated by immunoSEQ multiplex PCR, the TCRdb table keeps only in-frame clones and is missing some. The sample records around 140,000 clones, 75% to 80% being singletons. Sequenced: PBMCs. These TCRs come from a female donor in good health and CMV-seronegative.

The J gene is TRBJ2-1, the V gene TRBV2, with a weak D call TRBD2 (7 bases). Germline V gives CDR1 SNHLY, CDR2 FYNNEI. V was trimmed by 3 bases and J by 5 bases, leaving 11 bases between them. This CDR3 region has 14 residues. CDR3 nucleotide sequence: TGTGCCAGCAGTGACGGGGGGCCGCACAATGAGCAGTTCTTC. Amino acid sequence: CASSDGGPHNEQFF.

This clone was detected only once. The chain has TRBV29-1 and TRBJ1-4; 11 nucleotides line up with TRBD1. V lost 6 bases and J lost 6; bases outside the gene matches: 3. This CDR3 spans 13 amino acids. Per the germline V gene, CDR1 is SQVTM and CDR2 is ANQGSEA. The chain's CDR3 is CSVRGQGDEKLFF. CDR3 DNA: TGCAGCGTGAGGGGACAGGGGGATGAAAAACTGTTTTTT.

The table lists this clone with a few counts. The CDR3 sequence: CASSLPDRSEKLFF. As DNA, the CDR3 is TGTGCCAGCAGCTTACCGGACAGGTCGGAAAAACTGTTTTTT. The chain joins TRBV7-9 to TRBJ1-4; 7 bases map to TRBD1. Trimming at V came to 2 bases and at J to 8 bases, leaving 5 bases not matched to a gene. Looked up from germline, CDR1 is SEHNR and CDR2 is FQNEAQ (reference sequence). This CDR3 has 14 amino acids.

The chain couples TRBV23-1 to TRBJ1-1; 9 bases map to TRBD1. TRBV23-1 belongs to the ORF category, with a function that is uncertain. There are 16 residues in the CDR3. After removal of 6 bases from V and 3 bases from J, the junction contained 11 bases not matched to a gene. The CDR3 reads CASSLRPGQGDTEAFF. The CDR3 region has the DNA TGCGCCAGCAGCCTAAGACCGGGACAGGGAGACACTGAAGCTTTCTTT.

The chain joins TRBV30 to TRBJ1-1; D ambiguous. Between the trimmed V and J ends, which lost 0 bases and 1 base, there was a span of 6 bases. The CDR3 consists of 13 residues. From germline, CDR1 is GTSNPN and CDR2 SVGIG (reference sequence). The CDR3 DNA reads as TGTGCCTGGAGTGTACTTGGGAACACTGAAGCTTTCTTT. This codes for CAWSVLGNTEAFF.

The chain uses TRBV9 and TRBJ2-7; perhaps TRBD2 as D (6 bases). V was cut by 3 bases and J by 2 bases, with 12 bases left in between. Germline V CDR1 and CDR2: SGDLS, YYNGEE. This CDR3 is built from 14 residues. Here the CDR3 DNA reads TGTGCCAGCAGCGATCGGGACTCCACCTACGAGCAGTACTTC. Residues: CASSDRDSTYEQYF.

The chain joins TRBV4-1 to TRBJ1-1; the match to TRBD1 covers 7 bases. Germline CDR1 MGHRA, CDR2 YSYEKL. The V segment lost 2 bases and the J segment 5 bases; nucleotides outside the gene matches: 14. This CDR3 is built from 17 residues. CDR3 sequence: CASSQKAAGTASTEAFF. The CDR3 DNA reads TGCGCCAGCAGCCAAAAAGCCGCCGGGACAGCCTCTACTGAAGCTTTCTTT.

The chain combines TRBV28 with TRBJ2-7; TRBD1 matches 7 bases. Unmatched junction bases numbered 8, after V lost 3 bases and J lost 6 bases. The germline gives CDR1 MDHEN, CDR2 SYDVKM. The CDR3 contains 14 residues. CDR3 nucleotide sequence: TGTGCCAGCAGTTTGAAGGACAGGTACGGCGAGCAGTACTTC. Encoded protein: CASSLKDRYGEQYF.

This chain links TRBV30 with TRBJ1-5; D remains ambiguous. V lost 2 bases and J lost 3, with 8 bases in between. Germline V lookup: CDR1 GTSNPN, CDR2 SVGIG (reference sequence). The CDR3 is 13 amino acids. The CDR3 coding sequence is TGTGCCTGGAGTTACAGCTCCAATCAGCCCCAGCATTTT. This translates into CAWSYSSNQPQHF. Supplemented by reference TRBV30 and TRBJ1-5, the full variable domain reads SQTIHQWPATLVQPVGSPLSLECTVEGTSNPNLYWYRQAAGRGLQLLFYSVGIGQISSEVPQNLSASRPQDRQFILSSKKLLLSDSGFYLCAWSYSSNQPQHFGDGTRLSIL.

The chain joins TRBV5-1 to TRBJ2-3; 9 nucleotides align to TRBD2. Germline trimming cut 5 bases from V and 0 bases from J; bases unmatched to any gene: 16. From germline, CDR1 is SGHRS and CDR2 YFSETQ. CDR3 length equals 19 residues. DNA for the CDR3: TGCGCCAGCAGGGGCTTCGGGGTAGCGGGAGTGTGGAGCACAGATACGCAGTATTTT. Its protein product is CASRGFGVAGVWSTDTQYF.

The chain couples TRBV25-1 to TRBJ2-3; 9 nucleotides agree with TRBD1. This CDR3 is 15 amino acids long. The germline CDR1 and CDR2 sequences are MGHDK and SYGVNS. V was pared by 3 bases and J by 10 bases, with 11 bases of the junction left unmatched. For the CDR3, the DNA is TGTGCCAGCAGTGAGAAGGACAGGGGATTGTTAGCGCAGTATTTT. This translates into CASSEKDRGLLAQYF.

The rearrangement links TRBV6-1 to TRBJ1-2; no clear D. This CDR3 contains 14 residues. V gave up 3 bases and J gave up 6 bases, with 14 bases separating them. In germline, CDR1 is MNHNS, CDR2 SASEGT. The DNA of the CDR3 is TGTGCCAGCAGTGAGTACGGGGATCGAGATGGCTACACCTTC. Translating gives CASSEYGDRDGYTF.

This clone was detected a few times. The rearrangement uses TRBV5-1 and TRBJ1-4, with D possibly TRBD1 on 5 matching bases. V lost 0 bases and J 10 bases, leaving 13 bases between the germline ends. The germline V gene has CDR1 SGHRS and CDR2 YFSETQ. The CDR3 spans 14 residues. CDR3 sequence: CASSLEGGHGKLFF. CDR3 nucleotide sequence: TGCGCCAGCAGCTTGGAGGGCGGACATGGAAAACTGTTTTTT.

V gene TRBV19 combines with J gene TRBJ2-1, with TRBD1 matching over 9 bases. The J segment lost 2 bases and the V segment lost 1 base, leaving 6 bases of the junction unmatched. Germline loops: CDR1 LNHDA, CDR2 SQIVND (reference sequence). The CDR3 spans 17 residues. The CDR3 nucleotides read TGTGCCAGTAGTATAGCGCACAACAGGGGGCCCTACAATGAGCAGTTCTTC. It yields the protein CASSIAHNRGPYNEQFF.

The chain joins TRBV5-1 to TRBJ1-1, with 8 bases identical to TRBD1. Unmatched junction bases numbered 6, after V lost 7 bases and J lost 1 base. The CDR3 totals 14 residues. Germline CDR1 and CDR2: SGHRS and YFSETQ. CDR3 sequence: CASATGGSNTEAFF. In DNA, the CDR3 is TGCGCCAGCGCCACAGGGGGGTCGAACACTGAAGCTTTCTTT.

V and J are TRBV5-4 and TRBJ2-3, with 9 bases matching TRBD2. The CDR3 totals 19 residues. Trimming at V came to 0 bases and at J to 3 bases, leaving 14 bases not matched to a gene. Per germline, CDR1 SGHNT and CDR2 YYREEE (reference sequence). The CDR3 DNA reads TGTGCCAGCAGCTTGGATCGGGGTGGCGGGAGGGCCGGGACAGATACGCAGTATTTT. This translates into CASSLDRGGGRAGTDTQYF.

V is TRBV28 and J is TRBJ1-1; a weak D match, TRBD1 (6 bases). CDR3 size: 15 residues. Trimming left V 7 bases short and J 1 base short, with 16 bases between. CDR1 is MDHEN, CDR2 SYDVKM, per germline. CDR3 DNA sequence: TGTGCCAGCATGGGGGCGGAAAGAGGGAACACTGAAGCTTTCTTT. It yields the protein CASMGAERGNTEAFF.

J is TRBJ2-5 and V is TRBV11-2, with D uncertain. V lost 5 bases and J lost 4, with 8 bases in between. The CDR3 loop spans 12 amino acids. The germline CDR1 and CDR2 sequences are SGHAT and FQNNGV. DNA of the CDR3: TGTGCCAGCAGCACCAGGTCAGAGACCCAGTACTTC. Translation: CASSTRSETQYF.

The chain combines TRBV5-6 with TRBJ1-1, with D tentatively TRBD1 (6 bases). CDR1 is SGHDT, CDR2 YYEEEE, per germline. The CDR3 has 15 amino acids. V dropped 2 bases and J dropped 4 bases, with 15 bases sitting between them. Written as DNA, the CDR3 is TGTGCCAGCAGCTTTTTAAGCAGGGGTGTCACTGAAGCTTTCTTT. Its translation is CASSFLSRGVTEAFF.

The genes are TRBV5-6 and TRBJ1-2; TRBD1 agrees at 8 bases. The CDR3 contains 12 residues. V lost 9 bases and J lost 7; bases outside the gene matches: 8. The germline V gene has CDR1 SGHDT and CDR2 YYEEEE. CDR3 protein: CATTGGEVGYTF. The CDR3, as DNA: TGTGCCACCACAGGGGGTGAAGTTGGCTACACCTTC. Combining the CDR3 with reference TRBV5-6 and TRBJ1-2 gives the whole variable domain DAGVTQSPTHLIKTRGQQVTLRCSPKSGHDTVSWYQQALGQGPQFIFQYYEEEERQRGNFPDRFSGHQFPNYSSELNVNALLLGDSALYLCATTGGEVGYTFGSGTRLTVV.

Only one count was recorded for this clone. The chain recombines TRBV5-1 with TRBJ1-2; perhaps TRBD1 as D (5 bases). Germline V gene lookup returns CDR1 SGHRS and CDR2 YFSETQ. V was clipped by 2 bases and J by 4 bases, with 9 bases between them. The CDR3 covers 13 residues. The CDR3 protein is CASSFEGAYGYTF. In DNA form, the CDR3 reads TGCGCCAGCAGCTTTGAAGGGGCCTATGGCTACACCTTC.

The CDR3 spells CASSPLRQANSPLHF. The CDR3 DNA reads TGTGCCAGCAGCCCCCTACGGCAGGCGAATTCACCCCTCCACTTT. The chain employs TRBV7-6 and TRBJ1-6; D uncertain. This CDR3 contains 15 residues. Trimming shortened V by 5 bases and J by 7 bases, and 15 bases separated the two germline ends. Germline-derived CDR1 and CDR2 are SGHVS and FNYEAQ.

V gene TRBV15 combines with J gene TRBJ2-7; TRBD1 matches at 7 bases. There are 14 residues in the CDR3. The V segment lost 1 base and the J segment 0 bases; nucleotides outside the gene matches: 0. CDR1 is LNHNV, CDR2 YYDKDF, per germline (reference sequence). The CDR3 is CATSRGDSSYEQYF. CDR3 DNA: TGTGCCACCAGCAGAGGGGACAGCTCCTACGAGCAGTACTTC.

In this sample, this clone turned up a few times. The CDR3 reads CASSGGQGNEKLFF. The CDR3 DNA reads as TGTGCCAGCAGTGGGGGACAGGGGAATGAAAAACTGTTTTTT. The V gene is TRBV6-6, the J gene TRBJ1-4; the match to TRBD1 covers 10 bases. Trimming removed 5 bases from V and 5 bases from J; junction bases left unmatched: 2. The germline gives CDR1 MNHNY, CDR2 SVGAGI (reference sequence). The CDR3 is 14 amino acids.